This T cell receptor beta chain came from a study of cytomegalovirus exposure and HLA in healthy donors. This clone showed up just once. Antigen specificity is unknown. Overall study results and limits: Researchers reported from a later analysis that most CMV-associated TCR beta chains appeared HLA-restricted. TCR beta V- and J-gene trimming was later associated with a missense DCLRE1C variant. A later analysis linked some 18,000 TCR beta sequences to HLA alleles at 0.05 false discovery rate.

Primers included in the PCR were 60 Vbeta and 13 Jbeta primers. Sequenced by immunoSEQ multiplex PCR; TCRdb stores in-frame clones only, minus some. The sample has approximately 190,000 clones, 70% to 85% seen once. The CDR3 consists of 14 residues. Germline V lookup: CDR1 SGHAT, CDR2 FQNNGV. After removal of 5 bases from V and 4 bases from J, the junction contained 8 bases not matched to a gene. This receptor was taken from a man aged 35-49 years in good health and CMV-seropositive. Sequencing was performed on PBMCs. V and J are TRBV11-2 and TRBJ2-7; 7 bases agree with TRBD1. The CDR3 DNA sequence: TGTGCCAGCAGCGGACAGGAGGATACTTACGAGCAGTACTTC. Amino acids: CASSGQEDTYEQYF.